This is a list of T cell receptor beta chains from one sample in a study of blood T cells in healthy people across ages. TCRdb re-called the 5' RACE reads through MiXCR, storing one row per CDR3 protein. Here the sample spans hundreds of thousands of distinct CDR3 sequences, about 56% being singletons. The sequencing input was blood. All receptors derive from a man in his forties or fifties in good health. CDR3s include the opening cysteine and the closing phenylalanine or tryptophan. A D gene is named only where the DNA matches it firmly. For some rows the clone size is stated as once, few or many, or as a class when expanded; others skip it.

D gene: .; clone size: .; V gene: TRBV11-2; CDR3 length: 13; J gene: TRBJ2-3; CDR3 protein: CASSFELSDTQYF; CDR3 DNA: TGTGCCAGCAGCTTCGAGCTGTCAGATACGCAGTATTTT
D gene: .; clone size: .; V gene: TRBV15; CDR3 length: 15; J gene: TRBJ2-4; CDR3 protein: CATSRDAQGTLLQYF; CDR3 DNA: TGTGCCACCAGCAGAGATGCCCAGGGCACCCTTCTTCAGTACTTC
D gene: TRBD2; clone size: few; V gene: TRBV6-2/TRBV6-3; CDR3 length: 15; J gene: TRBJ2-5; CDR3 protein: CASTTLGASGMVQYF; CDR3 DNA: TGTGCCAGCACCACACTCGGGGCTAGCGGGATGGTGCAGTACTTC
D gene: TRBD1; clone size: .; V gene: TRBV6-5; CDR3 length: 15; J gene: TRBJ1-5; CDR3 protein: CASSYSTGAPQPQHF; CDR3 DNA: TGTGCCAGCAGTTACTCGACAGGGGCTCCTCAGCCCCAGCATTTT
D gene: TRBD1; clone size: few; V gene: TRBV7-9; CDR3 length: 15; J gene: TRBJ2-7; CDR3 protein: CASSPPVRGSREQYF; CDR3 DNA: TGTGCCAGCAGCCCACCGGTCAGGGGGAGTCGCGAGCAGTACTTC
D gene: TRBD2; clone size: .; V gene: TRBV10-3; CDR3 length: 15; J gene: TRBJ2-1; CDR3 protein: CAIGPGLAGKNEQFF; CDR3 DNA: TGTGCCATCGGCCCGGGACTAGCGGGAAAAAATGAGCAGTTCTTC
D gene: TRBD1; clone size: .; V gene: TRBV10-3; CDR3 length: 16; J gene: TRBJ2-7; CDR3 protein: CAISELTGLNPYEQYF; CDR3 DNA: TGTGCCATCAGTGAGTTGACAGGGCTAAACCCCTACGAGCAGTACTTC
D gene: .; clone size: .; V gene: TRBV2; CDR3 length: 14; J gene: TRBJ2-3; CDR3 protein: CASRQGSLADTQYF; CDR3 DNA: TGTGCCAGCAGGCAGGGGTCCCTCGCAGATACGCAGTATTTT
D gene: TRBD1; clone size: .; V gene: TRBV20-1; CDR3 length: 14; J gene: TRBJ1-2; CDR3 protein: CSVPDRDDNYGYTF; CDR3 DNA: TGCAGTGTCCCGGACAGGGATGATAACTATGGCTACACCTTC
D gene: TRBD1; clone size: few; V gene: TRBV27; CDR3 length: 12; J gene: TRBJ1-2; CDR3 protein: CASSPGGRGYTF; CDR3 DNA: TGTGCCAGCAGCCCAGGGGGGCGAGGCTACACCTTC
D gene: TRBD1; clone size: .; V gene: TRBV20-1; CDR3 length: 14; J gene: TRBJ2-7; CDR3 protein: CSAFRDSQGYEQYF; CDR3 DNA: TGCAGTGCGTTCCGGGACAGCCAGGGCTACGAGCAGTACTTC
D gene: .; clone size: few; V gene: TRBV9; CDR3 length: 16; J gene: TRBJ2-7; CDR3 protein: CASSVGGQEHPYEQYF; CDR3 DNA: TGTGCCAGCAGCGTAGGTGGCCAAGAGCATCCCTACGAGCAGTACTTC
D gene: .; clone size: .; V gene: TRBV29-1; CDR3 length: 11; J gene: TRBJ2-5; CDR3 protein: CSVPRGETQYF; CDR3 DNA: TGCAGCGTCCCCCGGGGAGAGACCCAGTACTTC
D gene: TRBD2; clone size: .; V gene: TRBV7-9; CDR3 length: 19; J gene: TRBJ2-3; CDR3 protein: CASSSYIGTSGSFTDAQYF; CDR3 DNA: TGTGCCAGCAGCTCGTACATAGGGACTAGCGGCTCTTTCACAGATGCGCAGTATTTT
D gene: .; clone size: .; V gene: TRBV7-2; CDR3 length: 14; J gene: TRBJ2-7; CDR3 protein: CASSQGGGMTEQYF; CDR3 DNA: TGTGCCAGCAGCCAAGGGGGGGGGATGACCGAGCAGTACTTC
D gene: TRBD1; clone size: .; V gene: TRBV20-1; CDR3 length: 14; J gene: TRBJ2-1; CDR3 protein: CSAQKIGGDRGKFF; CDR3 DNA: TGCAGTGCCCAAAAAATCGGGGGGGACAGGGGGAAGTTCTTC
D gene: .; clone size: .; V gene: TRBV20-1; CDR3 length: 14; J gene: TRBJ2-7; CDR3 protein: CSARGGASSYEQYF; CDR3 DNA: TGCAGTGCTAGAGGCGGGGCCAGCTCCTACGAGCAGTACTTC
D gene: TRBD2; clone size: .; V gene: TRBV7-6; CDR3 length: 19; J gene: TRBJ2-7; CDR3 protein: CASSLAAISGSSNLHEQYF; CDR3 DNA: TGTGCCAGCAGCTTAGCTGCGATTAGCGGGAGTTCAAATCTCCATGAGCAGTACTTC
D gene: .; clone size: .; V gene: TRBV29-1; CDR3 length: 11; J gene: TRBJ1-4; CDR3 protein: CSVRTNEKLFF; CDR3 DNA: TGCAGCGTGCGAACTAATGAAAAACTGTTTTTT
D gene: .; clone size: .; V gene: TRBV20-1; CDR3 length: 14; J gene: TRBJ2-5; CDR3 protein: CSARSQGKGETQYF; CDR3 DNA: TGCAGTGCTAGGAGTCAGGGAAAAGGAGAGACCCAGTACTTC
D gene: .; clone size: few; V gene: TRBV3-1; CDR3 length: 13; J gene: TRBJ2-7; CDR3 protein: CASSRQSSYEQYF; CDR3 DNA: TGTGCCAGCAGCCGACAGAGTTCCTACGAGCAGTACTTC
D gene: .; clone size: few; V gene: TRBV6-5; CDR3 length: 14; J gene: TRBJ1-4; CDR3 protein: CASSPQGFNEKLFF; CDR3 DNA: TGTGCCAGTTCTCCACAGGGCTTTAATGAAAAACTGTTTTTT
D gene: .; clone size: .; V gene: TRBV7-9; CDR3 length: 15; J gene: TRBJ2-1; CDR3 protein: CASSPNLVSTNEQFF; CDR3 DNA: TGTGCCAGCAGCCCGAACCTGGTTTCAACAAATGAGCAGTTCTTC
D gene: TRBD2; clone size: once; V gene: TRBV27; CDR3 length: 16; J gene: TRBJ2-7; CDR3 protein: CASSLSGREGFYEQYF; CDR3 DNA: TGTGCCAGCAGTTTATCCGGGCGGGAGGGGTTCTACGAGCAGTACTTC
D gene: TRBD1; clone size: .; V gene: TRBV3-1; CDR3 length: 15; J gene: TRBJ1-2; CDR3 protein: CASSQDRGRWHGYTF; CDR3 DNA: TGCGCCAGCAGCCAAGACAGGGGACGTTGGCATGGCTACACCTTC
D gene: TRBD1; clone size: .; V gene: TRBV20-1; CDR3 length: 16; J gene: TRBJ2-3; CDR3 protein: CSARPGDRGRGDTQYF; CDR3 DNA: TGCAGTGCTAGACCTGGGGACAGGGGGCGAGGGGATACGCAGTATTTT
D gene: .; clone size: .; V gene: TRBV11-2; CDR3 length: 14; J gene: TRBJ2-7; CDR3 protein: CASKNSDSSYEQYF; CDR3 DNA: TGTGCCAGCAAAAATTCGGACAGTTCCTACGAGCAGTACTTC
D gene: .; clone size: .; V gene: TRBV29-1; CDR3 length: 14; J gene: TRBJ2-7; CDR3 protein: CSVGELGTSYEQYF; CDR3 DNA: TGCAGCGTTGGGGAATTGGGGACATCCTACGAGCAGTACTTC
D gene: TRBD1; clone size: few; V gene: TRBV13; CDR3 length: 13; J gene: TRBJ2-5; CDR3 protein: CASSFGQGETQYF; CDR3 DNA: TGTGCCAGCAGCTTTGGACAGGGGGAGACCCAGTACTTC
D gene: TRBD1; clone size: few; V gene: TRBV20-1; CDR3 length: 15; J gene: TRBJ2-3; CDR3 protein: CSASKGTGDTDTQYF; CDR3 DNA: TGCAGTGCTAGTAAGGGTACAGGGGACACAGATACGCAGTATTTT
D gene: TRBD1; clone size: once; V gene: TRBV28; CDR3 length: 15; J gene: TRBJ2-7; CDR3 protein: CASAVRQGYSYEQYF; CDR3 DNA: TGTGCCAGCGCCGTGAGACAGGGGTACTCCTACGAGCAGTACTTC
D gene: TRBD1; clone size: few; V gene: TRBV28; CDR3 length: 15; J gene: TRBJ2-1; CDR3 protein: CASSPRTGSYNEQFF; CDR3 DNA: TGTGCCAGCAGTCCCCGGACAGGCTCGTACAATGAGCAGTTCTTC
D gene: .; clone size: .; V gene: TRBV20-1; CDR3 length: 15; J gene: TRBJ1-2; CDR3 protein: CSARDPGWGLDGYTF; CDR3 DNA: TGCAGTGCTAGAGATCCTGGTTGGGGGCTGGATGGCTACACCTTC
D gene: .; clone size: .; V gene: TRBV9; CDR3 length: 14; J gene: TRBJ1-1; CDR3 protein: CASSPGHRNTEAFF; CDR3 DNA: TGTGCCAGCAGCCCCGGACACCGGAACACTGAAGCTTTCTTT
D gene: .; clone size: .; V gene: TRBV6-5; CDR3 length: 15; J gene: TRBJ1-4; CDR3 protein: CASSYATRGNEKLFF; CDR3 DNA: TGTGCCAGCAGTTACGCGACTAGGGGTAATGAAAAACTGTTTTTT
D gene: .; clone size: .; V gene: TRBV7-2; CDR3 length: 13; J gene: TRBJ2-1; CDR3 protein: CASSQEMSDEQFF; CDR3 DNA: TGTGCCAGCAGCCAAGAAATGAGCGATGAGCAGTTCTTC
D gene: TRBD2; clone size: .; V gene: TRBV20-1; CDR3 length: 15; J gene: TRBJ2-5; CDR3 protein: CSALGLRGAGETQYF; CDR3 DNA: TGCAGTGCCCTAGGACTACGGGGAGCGGGGGAGACCCAGTACTTC
D gene: .; clone size: .; V gene: TRBV3-1; CDR3 length: 14; J gene: TRBJ2-3; CDR3 protein: CASSEAATQDTQYF; CDR3 DNA: TGTGCCAGCAGCGAAGCGGCTACACAAGATACGCAGTATTTT